These T cell receptor beta chains were read from a single sample in a study of a mutant IDH1 vaccine in newly diagnosed glioma. No cognate antigen is known for these TCRs. Assay used: immunoSEQ multiplex PCR; TCRdb lists only in-frame clones, some missing. This table holds around 41,000 clones, 84% found once. The sample in question was PBMCs, obtained from a glioma patient whose treatment included an IDH1 peptide vaccine. The origin of the receptors is a man between 40 and 49 years old with glioma. Each CDR3 is given with its conserved first and last residue. Fields, in order: CDR3 protein, V gene, clone size. Only part of the rows carry a size: once, few, many, or a class if the clone is expanded.

cdr3_aa: CASSLESYSTDTQYF
v_call: TRBV5-1
clone_size: NA

cdr3_aa: CASSLGPSQPQHF
v_call: TRBV5-1
clone_size: NA

cdr3_aa: CASSFLYEQYF
v_call: TRBV6-5
clone_size: NA

cdr3_aa: CASSRELAGEVQETQYF
v_call: TRBV7-9
clone_size: NA

cdr3_aa: CASSQAGTSGRISYEQYF
v_call: TRBV4-1
clone_size: NA

cdr3_aa: CASSLTLGVNEQFF
v_call: TRBV6-4
clone_size: NA

cdr3_aa: CASSSDYPVYEQYF
v_call: TRBV7-8
clone_size: NA

cdr3_aa: CASVLGPGQETQYF
v_call: TRBV5-1
clone_size: NA

cdr3_aa: CASILVGYTF
v_call: TRBV2
clone_size: few

cdr3_aa: CASSQERRIPGELFF
v_call: TRBV4-1
clone_size: NA

cdr3_aa: CASRSITGNYNEQFF
v_call: TRBV27
clone_size: NA

cdr3_aa: CASSLSQDTQYF
v_call: TRBV5-1
clone_size: NA

cdr3_aa: CANRQGATGELFF
v_call: TRBV6-6
clone_size: NA

cdr3_aa: CASSFREMPTDTQYF
v_call: TRBV5-1
clone_size: NA

cdr3_aa: CASSQGRTNQPQHF
v_call: TRBV4-3
clone_size: NA

cdr3_aa: CASSYQGTNYGYTF
v_call: TRBV6-5
clone_size: NA

cdr3_aa: CASSDLYSNQPQHF
v_call: TRBV19
clone_size: NA

cdr3_aa: CASSPAEHEQFF
v_call: TRBV9
clone_size: once

cdr3_aa: CASSLGWKGTQYF
v_call: TRBV5-6
clone_size: NA

cdr3_aa: CASSSISSGRTQGQYF
v_call: TRBV7-2
clone_size: NA

cdr3_aa: CASSVHPGKVHF
v_call: TRBV2
clone_size: NA

cdr3_aa: CASSLFRVAGGETQYF
v_call: TRBV5-1
clone_size: NA

cdr3_aa: CASSRTGGRPQHF
v_call: TRBV6-5
clone_size: NA

cdr3_aa: CAGPGTGGYTEAFF
v_call: TRBV10-1
clone_size: NA

cdr3_aa: CASQDRRGSQKQPQHF
v_call: TRBV6-6
clone_size: NA

cdr3_aa: CASSQGQGNQPQHF
v_call: TRBV7-2
clone_size: NA

cdr3_aa: CASSPASPRGEAFF
v_call: TRBV27
clone_size: NA

cdr3_aa: CASSRSEGNQPQHF
v_call: TRBV18
clone_size: few

cdr3_aa: CASRVTMQGTQYF
v_call: TRBV2
clone_size: NA

cdr3_aa: CASSYTENTEAFF
v_call: TRBV27
clone_size: NA

cdr3_aa: CASSRQGGLTQYF
v_call: TRBV6-5
clone_size: once

cdr3_aa: CASSQNYEQYF
v_call: TRBV28
clone_size: NA

cdr3_aa: CASSLSGQPNQPQHF
v_call: TRBV7-2
clone_size: NA

cdr3_aa: CASSANSYEQYF
v_call: TRBV2
clone_size: NA

cdr3_aa: CASSQGTGDTGELFF
v_call: TRBV4-2
clone_size: once

cdr3_aa: CASSQIDRESAGYTF
v_call: TRBV4-1
clone_size: NA

cdr3_aa: CASSVLRNYYHGYTF
v_call: TRBV19
clone_size: NA

cdr3_aa: CASSQQNPYEQYF
v_call: TRBV7-6
clone_size: NA

cdr3_aa: CSVDSAGGTEAFF
v_call: TRBV29-1
clone_size: NA

cdr3_aa: CASSRTGGVINYGYTF
v_call: TRBV11-2
clone_size: NA

cdr3_aa: CASSFTGAQPQHF
v_call: TRBV7-9
clone_size: NA

cdr3_aa: CASLWTSGSADTQYF
v_call: TRBV7-9
clone_size: NA

cdr3_aa: CASSPKGSGRSDTQYF
v_call: TRBV5-8
clone_size: once